This T cell receptor (beta chain) was identified during a study of cytomegalovirus exposure and HLA in healthy donors. Germline V lookup: CDR1 SGHKS, CDR2 YYEKEE (reference sequence). J lost 0 bases, V lost 3 bases, and 1 base had no gene match. CDR3 length: 14 residues. With 60 Vbeta and 13 Jbeta primers, the PCR was carried out. Repertoires were generated with immunoSEQ multiplex PCR, while TCRdb's copy carries only in-frame clones and drops some. The repertoire holds around 150,000 clones, with less than 90% as singletons. This clonotype was obtained from a woman aged 18-35 years in good health and CMV-seronegative. This chain connects TRBV5-5 to TRBJ1-1; 8 bases align to TRBD1. Specimen: PBMCs. CDR3 sequence (DNA): TGTGCCAGCAGCTCGGGACAGGTGAACACTGAAGCTTTCTTT. It specifies CASSSGQVNTEAFF.